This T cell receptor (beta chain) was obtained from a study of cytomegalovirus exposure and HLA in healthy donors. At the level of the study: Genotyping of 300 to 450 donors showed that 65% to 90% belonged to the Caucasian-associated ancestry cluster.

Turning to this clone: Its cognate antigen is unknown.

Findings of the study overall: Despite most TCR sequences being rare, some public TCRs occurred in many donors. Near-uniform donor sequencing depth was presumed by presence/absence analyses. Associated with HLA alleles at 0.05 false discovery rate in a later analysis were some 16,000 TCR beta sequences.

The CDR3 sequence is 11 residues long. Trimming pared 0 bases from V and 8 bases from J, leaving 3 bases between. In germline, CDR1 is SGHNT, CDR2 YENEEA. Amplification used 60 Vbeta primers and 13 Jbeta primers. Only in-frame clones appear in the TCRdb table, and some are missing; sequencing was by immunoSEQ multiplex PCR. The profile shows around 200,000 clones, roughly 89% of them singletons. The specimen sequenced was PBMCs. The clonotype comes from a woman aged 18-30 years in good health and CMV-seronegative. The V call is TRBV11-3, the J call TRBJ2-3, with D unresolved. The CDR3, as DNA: TGTGCCAGCAGCTTAGACGTTACGCAGTATTTT. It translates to CASSLDVTQYF.